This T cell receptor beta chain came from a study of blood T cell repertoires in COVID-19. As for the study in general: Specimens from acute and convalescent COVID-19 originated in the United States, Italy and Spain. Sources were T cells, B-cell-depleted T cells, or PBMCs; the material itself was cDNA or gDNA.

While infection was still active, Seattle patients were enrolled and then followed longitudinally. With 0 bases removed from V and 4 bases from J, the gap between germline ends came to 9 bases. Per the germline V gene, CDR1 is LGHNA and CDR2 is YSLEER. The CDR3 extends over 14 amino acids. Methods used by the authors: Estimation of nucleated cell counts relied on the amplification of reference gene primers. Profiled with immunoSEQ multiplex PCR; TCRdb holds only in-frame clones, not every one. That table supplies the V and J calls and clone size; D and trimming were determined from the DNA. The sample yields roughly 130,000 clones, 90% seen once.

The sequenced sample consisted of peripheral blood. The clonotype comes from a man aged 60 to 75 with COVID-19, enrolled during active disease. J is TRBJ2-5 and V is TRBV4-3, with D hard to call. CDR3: CASSQEAVRETQYF. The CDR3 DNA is TGCGCCAGCAGCCAAGAGGCAGTCCGAGAGACCCAGTACTTC.